This record covers a single TCR beta chain. The data were obtained in a study of blood T cell repertoires in COVID-19. As for the study in general: COVID-19 samples, acute and convalescent, were from the United States, Italy and Spain. PBMCs, B-cell-depleted T cells, or T cells provided the cDNA or gDNA that made up the material.

Trimming removed 4 bases at V and 4 bases at J, with 14 bases between. The CDR3 has 14 amino acids. From germline, CDR1 is LGHDT and CDR2 YNNKEL (reference sequence). TCRdb keeps only in-frame clones here, not all; method: immunoSEQ multiplex PCR. The sample lists some 170,000 clones, roughly 82% seen once, with roughly 15% in the top ten. The rearrangement joins TRBV3-1 (or the pseudogene TRBV3-2) to TRBJ2-7; D possibly corresponds to TRBD2 (5 bases). This clonotype originated in a man aged 45-65 years who had recovered from COVID-19. Sequencing was done on a sample of PBMCs or T cells enriched from blood (not recorded which). The CDR3 is CASSPSITGYEQYF. CDR3 bases: TGTGCCAGCAGCCCCTCAATAACGGGGTACGAGCAGTACTTC.